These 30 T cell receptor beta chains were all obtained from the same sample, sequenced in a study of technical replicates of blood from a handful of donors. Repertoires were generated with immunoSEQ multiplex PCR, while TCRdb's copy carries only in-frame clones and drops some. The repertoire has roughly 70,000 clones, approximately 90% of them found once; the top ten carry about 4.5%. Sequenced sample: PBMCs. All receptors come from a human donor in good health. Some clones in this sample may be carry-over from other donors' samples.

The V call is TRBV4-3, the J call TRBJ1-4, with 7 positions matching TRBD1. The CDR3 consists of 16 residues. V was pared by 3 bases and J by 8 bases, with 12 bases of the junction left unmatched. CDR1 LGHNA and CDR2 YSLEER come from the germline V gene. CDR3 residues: CASSQGIGQETEKLFF. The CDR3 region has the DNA TGCGCCAGCAGCCAGGGCATAGGACAGGAGACAGAAAAACTGTTTTTT.

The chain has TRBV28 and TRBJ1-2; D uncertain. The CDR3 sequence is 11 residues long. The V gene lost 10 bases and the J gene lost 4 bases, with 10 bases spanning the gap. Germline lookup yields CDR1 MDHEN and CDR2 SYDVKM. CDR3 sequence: CATRGGYGYTF. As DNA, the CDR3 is TGTGCCACTCGGGGTGGCTATGGCTACACCTTC.

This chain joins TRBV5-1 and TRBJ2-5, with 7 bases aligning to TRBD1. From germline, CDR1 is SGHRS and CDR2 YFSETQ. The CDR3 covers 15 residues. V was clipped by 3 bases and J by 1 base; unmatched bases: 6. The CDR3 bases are TGCGCCAGCAGCTACCGGACAGGCAGCCAAGAGACCCAGTACTTC. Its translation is CASSYRTGSQETQYF.

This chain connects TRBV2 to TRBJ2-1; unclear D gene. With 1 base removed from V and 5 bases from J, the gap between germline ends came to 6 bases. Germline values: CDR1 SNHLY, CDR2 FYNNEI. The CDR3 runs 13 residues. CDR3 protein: CASSEGRDNEQFF. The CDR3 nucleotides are TGTGCCAGCAGTGAAGGACGGGACAATGAGCAGTTCTTC.

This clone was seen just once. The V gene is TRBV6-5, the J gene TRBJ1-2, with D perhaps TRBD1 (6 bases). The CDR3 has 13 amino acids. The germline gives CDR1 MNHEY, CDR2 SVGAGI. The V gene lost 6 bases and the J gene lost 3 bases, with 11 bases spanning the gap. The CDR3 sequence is CASRPRGDYGYTF. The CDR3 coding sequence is TGTGCCAGCAGACCCAGGGGAGACTATGGCTACACCTTC.

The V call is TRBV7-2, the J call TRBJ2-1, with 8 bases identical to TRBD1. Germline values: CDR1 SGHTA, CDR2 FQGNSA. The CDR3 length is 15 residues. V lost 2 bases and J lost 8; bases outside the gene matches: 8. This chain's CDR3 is CASSLLAGGWDEQFF. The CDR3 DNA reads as TGTGCCAGCAGCTTATTGGCAGGGGGCTGGGATGAGCAGTTCTTC.

The DNA of the CDR3 is TGCGCCAGCAGCTCCCATCAGAGCACAGATACGCAGTATTTT. This encodes CASSSHQSTDTQYF. This chain joins TRBV5-1 and TRBJ2-3; unclear D gene. Germline lookup yields CDR1 SGHRS and CDR2 YFSETQ. The CDR3 consists of 14 residues. V was pared by 3 bases and J by 0 bases, with 8 bases between.

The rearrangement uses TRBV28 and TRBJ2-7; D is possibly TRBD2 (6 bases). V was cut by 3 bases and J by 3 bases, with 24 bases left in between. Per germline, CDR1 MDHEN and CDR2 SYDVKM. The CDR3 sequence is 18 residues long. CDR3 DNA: TGTGCCAGCAGTTTCTCAATTACCCCCGGCGGGGCAGACTACGAGCAGTACTTC. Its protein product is CASSFSITPGGADYEQYF.

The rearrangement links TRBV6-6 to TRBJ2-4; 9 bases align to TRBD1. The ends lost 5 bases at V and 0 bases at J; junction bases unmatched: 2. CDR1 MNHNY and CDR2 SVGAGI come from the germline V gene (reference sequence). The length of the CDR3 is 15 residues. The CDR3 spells CASSTGGEAKNIQYF. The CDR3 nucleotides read TGTGCCAGCAGTACAGGGGGCGAAGCCAAAAACATTCAGTACTTC.

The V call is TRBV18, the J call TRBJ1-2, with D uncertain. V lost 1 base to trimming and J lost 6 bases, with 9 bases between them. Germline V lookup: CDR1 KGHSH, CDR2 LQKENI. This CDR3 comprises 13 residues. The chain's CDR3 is CASSPQERDGYTF. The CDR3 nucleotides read TGTGCCAGCTCACCACAGGAGAGGGATGGCTACACCTTC.

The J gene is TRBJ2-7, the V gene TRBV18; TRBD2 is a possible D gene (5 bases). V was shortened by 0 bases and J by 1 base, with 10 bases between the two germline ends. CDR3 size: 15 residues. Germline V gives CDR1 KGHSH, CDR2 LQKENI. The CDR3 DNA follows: TGTGCCAGCTCACCACCAGGACGAGGGTCCTACGAGCAGTACTTC. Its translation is CASSPPGRGSYEQYF.

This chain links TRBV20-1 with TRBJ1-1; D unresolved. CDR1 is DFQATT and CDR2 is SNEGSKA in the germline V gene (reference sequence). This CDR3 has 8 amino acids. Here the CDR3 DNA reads TGCCGAGCGACTGAAGCTTTCTTT. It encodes CRATEAFF.

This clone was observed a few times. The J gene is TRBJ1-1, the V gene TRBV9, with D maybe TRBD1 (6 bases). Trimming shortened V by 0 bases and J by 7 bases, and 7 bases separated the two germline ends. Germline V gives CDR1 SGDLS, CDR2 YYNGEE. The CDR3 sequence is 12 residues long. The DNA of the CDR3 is TGTGCCAGCAGCGTAGGGACAGATGAAGCTTTCTTT. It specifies CASSVGTDEAFF.

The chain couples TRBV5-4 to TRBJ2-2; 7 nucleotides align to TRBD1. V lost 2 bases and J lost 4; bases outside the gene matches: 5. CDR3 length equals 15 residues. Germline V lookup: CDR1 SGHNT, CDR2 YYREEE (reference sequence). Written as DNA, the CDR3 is TGTGCCAGCAGCTTATACAGGGGTGGCACCGGGGAGCTGTTTTTT. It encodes CASSLYRGGTGELFF.

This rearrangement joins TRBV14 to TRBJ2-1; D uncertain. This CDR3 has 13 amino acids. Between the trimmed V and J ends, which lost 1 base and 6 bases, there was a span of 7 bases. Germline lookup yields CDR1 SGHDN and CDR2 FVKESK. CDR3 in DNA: TGTGCCAGCAGCCAAGTTTTTAGCAATGAGCAGTTCTTC. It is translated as CASSQVFSNEQFF.

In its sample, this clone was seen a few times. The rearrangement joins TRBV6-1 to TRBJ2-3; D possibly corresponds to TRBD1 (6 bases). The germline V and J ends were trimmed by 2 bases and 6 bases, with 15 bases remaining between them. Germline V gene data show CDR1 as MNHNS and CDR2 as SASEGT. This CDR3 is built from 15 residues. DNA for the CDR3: TGTGCCAGCAGTGAAAAGGGGGAGCCCCCGGATACGCAGTATTTT. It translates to CASSEKGEPPDTQYF.

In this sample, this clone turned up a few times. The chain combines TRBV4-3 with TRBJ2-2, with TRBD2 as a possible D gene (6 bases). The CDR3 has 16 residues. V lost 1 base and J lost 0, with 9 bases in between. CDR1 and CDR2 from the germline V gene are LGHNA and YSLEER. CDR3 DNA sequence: TGCGCCAGCAGCCAAGGGCTAGCGACGAACACCGGGGAGCTGTTTTTT. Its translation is CASSQGLATNTGELFF.

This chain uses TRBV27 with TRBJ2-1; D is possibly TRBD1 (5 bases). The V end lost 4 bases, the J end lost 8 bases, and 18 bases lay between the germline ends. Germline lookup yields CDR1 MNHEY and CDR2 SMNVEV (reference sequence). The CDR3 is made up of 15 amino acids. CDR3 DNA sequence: TGTGCCAGCAGTTCCCTTGAGACAGCCCGTGATGAGCAGTTCTTC. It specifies CASSSLETARDEQFF.

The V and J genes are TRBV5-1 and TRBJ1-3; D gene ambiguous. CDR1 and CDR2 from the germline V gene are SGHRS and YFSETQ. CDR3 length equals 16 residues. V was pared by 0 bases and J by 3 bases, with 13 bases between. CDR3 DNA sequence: TGCGCCAGCAGCTTGGCCGGCCTCAGGCGTGGAAACACCATATATTTT. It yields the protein CASSLAGLRRGNTIYF.

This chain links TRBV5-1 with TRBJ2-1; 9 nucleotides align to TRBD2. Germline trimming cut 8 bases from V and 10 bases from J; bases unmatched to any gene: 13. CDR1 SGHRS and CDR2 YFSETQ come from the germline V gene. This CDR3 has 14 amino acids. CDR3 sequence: CASARTSVEGEQFF. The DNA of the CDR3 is TGCGCCAGTGCACGGACTAGCGTCGAAGGCGAGCAGTTCTTC.

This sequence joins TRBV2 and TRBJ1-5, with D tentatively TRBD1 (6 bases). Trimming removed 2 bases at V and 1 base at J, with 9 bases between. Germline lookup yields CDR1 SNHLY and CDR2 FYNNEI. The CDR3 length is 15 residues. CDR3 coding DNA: TGTGCCAGCAGTGAACTGGGGGCGAGCAATCAGCCCCAGCATTTT. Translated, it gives CASSELGASNQPQHF. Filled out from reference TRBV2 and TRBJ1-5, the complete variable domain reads EPEVTQTPSHQVTQMGQEVILRCVPISNHLYFYWYRQILGQKVEFLVSFYNNEISEKSEIFDDQFSVERPDGSNFTLKIRSTKLEDSAMYFCASSELGASNQPQHFGDGTRLSIL.

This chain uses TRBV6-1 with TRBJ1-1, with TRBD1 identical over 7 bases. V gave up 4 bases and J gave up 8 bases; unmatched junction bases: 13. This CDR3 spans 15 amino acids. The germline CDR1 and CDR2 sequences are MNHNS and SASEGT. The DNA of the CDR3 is TGTGCCAGCAGTGGTTGGACAGGAGGGGTACGAGAAGCTTTCTTT. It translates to CASSGWTGGVREAFF.

The CDR3 DNA follows: TGTGCCAGCAGAGCGGACGCCTACGAGCAGTACTTC. Protein: CASRADAYEQYF. V gene TRBV2 combines with J gene TRBJ2-7, with D maybe TRBD2 (5 bases). CDR3 size: 12 residues. The V gene's germline CDR1 is SNHLY and CDR2 FYNNEI. V was trimmed by 6 bases and J by 2 bases, leaving 8 bases between them. Full variable domain (rest looked up from reference TRBV2 and TRBJ2-7): EPEVTQTPSHQVTQMGQEVILRCVPISNHLYFYWYRQILGQKVEFLVSFYNNEISEKSEIFDDQFSVERPDGSNFTLKIRSTKLEDSAMYFCASRADAYEQYFGPGTRLTVT.

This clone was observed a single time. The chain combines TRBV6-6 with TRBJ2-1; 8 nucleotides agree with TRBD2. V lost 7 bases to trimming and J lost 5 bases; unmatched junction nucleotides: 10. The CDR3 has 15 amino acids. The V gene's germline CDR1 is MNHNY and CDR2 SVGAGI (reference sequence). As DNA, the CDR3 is TGTGCCAGCACCGGGGGAGCGGGGGATCACAATGAGCAGTTCTTC. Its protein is CASTGGAGDHNEQFF.

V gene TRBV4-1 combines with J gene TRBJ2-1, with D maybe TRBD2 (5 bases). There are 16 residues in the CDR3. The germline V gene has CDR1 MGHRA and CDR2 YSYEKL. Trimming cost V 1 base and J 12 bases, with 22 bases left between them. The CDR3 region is CASSQVSWNPTGGQFF. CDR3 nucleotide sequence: TGCGCCAGCAGCCAAGTGAGTTGGAATCCTACTGGAGGGCAGTTCTTC.

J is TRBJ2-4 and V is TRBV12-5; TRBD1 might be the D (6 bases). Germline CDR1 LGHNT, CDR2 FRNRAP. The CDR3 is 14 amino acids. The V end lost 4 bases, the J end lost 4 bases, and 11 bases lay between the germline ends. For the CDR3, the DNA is TGTGCTAGTGGTTCCGGGACAAATAAAAACATTCAGTACTTC. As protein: CASGSGTNKNIQYF.

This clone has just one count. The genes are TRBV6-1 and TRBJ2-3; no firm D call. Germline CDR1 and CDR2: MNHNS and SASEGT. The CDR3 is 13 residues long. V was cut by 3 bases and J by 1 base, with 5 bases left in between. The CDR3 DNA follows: TGTGCCAGCAGTGAGTATGGCACAGATACGCAGTATTTT. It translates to CASSEYGTDTQYF.

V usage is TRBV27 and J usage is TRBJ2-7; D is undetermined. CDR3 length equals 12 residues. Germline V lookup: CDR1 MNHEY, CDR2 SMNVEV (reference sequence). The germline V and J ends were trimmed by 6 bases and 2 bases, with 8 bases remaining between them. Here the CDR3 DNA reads TGTGCCAGCAGAGACGGAGCCTACGAGCAGTACTTC. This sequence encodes CASRDGAYEQYF.

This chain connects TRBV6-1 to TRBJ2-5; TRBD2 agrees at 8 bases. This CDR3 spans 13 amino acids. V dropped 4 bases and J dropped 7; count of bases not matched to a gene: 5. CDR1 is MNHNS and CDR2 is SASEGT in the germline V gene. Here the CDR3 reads CASSGTSYGTQYF. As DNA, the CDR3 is TGTGCCAGCAGTGGGACTAGCTACGGGACCCAGTACTTC.

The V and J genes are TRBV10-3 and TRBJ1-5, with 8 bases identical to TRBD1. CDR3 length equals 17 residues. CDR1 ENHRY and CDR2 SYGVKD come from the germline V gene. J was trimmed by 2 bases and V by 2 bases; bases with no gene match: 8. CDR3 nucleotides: TGTGCCATCAGTGAGACCGAATTGACAGGGGGCAATCAGCCCCAGCATTTT. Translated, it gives CAISETELTGGNQPQHF.